This T cell receptor (beta chain) was recorded in a study of T-cell reconstitution after alpha-beta-depleted transplantation in children. Study results and limitations: Where alpha-beta T cells came from about two months after transplant was reportedly several hundred expanded graft clones. One year after transplant, T-cell counts and diversity came mostly from newly produced T cells.

This clonotype was detected a few times. Antigen unknown. The TCRbeta library was prepared with unique molecular identifiers. In TCRdb, the PCR reads were re-called with MiXCR into one record per CDR3 protein. The sample includes a few hundred thousand distinct CDR3 sequences, roughly 30% of them seen just once. Unmatched junction bases numbered 7, after V lost 3 bases and J lost 4 bases. The V gene's germline CDR1 is SGHRS and CDR2 YFSETQ. CDR3 length equals 16 residues. The sample was PBMCs, taken before TCRalphabeta/CD19-depleted stem cell transplant. The chain joins TRBV5-1 to TRBJ2-2, with 9 bases that match TRBD1. The TCR was taken from a boy under three years old with Wiskott-Aldrich syndrome, due to receive a stem cell transplant. The chain's CDR3 is CASSSQGAGSTGELFF. CDR3 sequence (DNA): TGCGCCAGCAGCTCACAGGGGGCAGGGAGCACCGGGGAGCTGTTTTTT.